Below, one T cell receptor beta chain is given with its context. The sample originates from a study of blood T cell repertoires in COVID-19. Study background: Sites in the United States, Italy and Spain provided acute and convalescent COVID-19 samples.

Using immunoSEQ multiplex PCR, the repertoire was profiled, and TCRdb retains in-frame clones only, with some absent. The sample includes roughly 170,000 clones, 70% to 90% of them seen just once. V shed 6 bases and J 7 bases; nucleotides not matched to a gene: 10. The CDR3 sequence is 14 residues long. CDR1 is MNHEY, CDR2 SVGAGI, per germline. The chain recombines TRBV6-5 with TRBJ2-7; 9 positions match TRBD2. The sequencing sample was made of peripheral blood. This receptor was identified in a woman between 45 and 60 years old with COVID-19, enrolled during active disease. The CDR3, as DNA: TGTGCCAGCAGGGGACTAGCTGGTAGAGGGGAGCAGTACTTC. This gives the protein CASRGLAGRGEQYF.